The 22 T cell receptor beta chains in this list originate from one sample, sequenced in a study of T cell responses to AZD1222 COVID-19 vaccine (dated by TCRdb to about 2021). To prepare the library, the immunoSEQ multiplex PCR assay was applied. TCRdb mirrors the immuneACCESS table, restricted to in-frame sequences. Some clones are absent from its copies; in checked studies, under half trace to an unresolved V gene, and the reason for the others is unknown. The sample profile shows about 120,000 clones; 70% to 90% of them were found once. The ten largest clones take up around 3.9% of the sample. Interpreted using the paper, the time point label stands for: baseline before first vaccination. The treatment or condition label corresponds to: meningococcal conjugate vaccine given as trial control. This sample comprised peripheral blood, obtained on day 0 of MenACWY control vaccination. All receptors come from an adult in good health.

This rearrangement joins TRBV11-1 to TRBJ2-6; unclear D gene. The V end was cut by 5 bases, the J end by 2 bases, with 7 bases between. Germline assignment: CDR1 SGHAT and CDR2 FQDESV (reference sequence). This CDR3 has 14 amino acids. Written as DNA, the CDR3 is TGTGCCAGCAGCCTGGACCCTGGGGCCAACGTCCTGACTTTC. Its translation: CASSLDPGANVLTF.

This chain links TRBV4-1 with TRBJ2-7; 9 bases map to TRBD1. After removal of 4 bases from V and 4 bases from J, the junction contained 11 bases not matched to a gene. In germline, CDR1 is MGHRA, CDR2 YSYEKL. The CDR3 is made up of 16 amino acids. As DNA, the CDR3 is TGCGCCAGCAGCCGATACGCGGCACAGGGGGCGTACGAGCAGTACTTC. Translated: CASSRYAAQGAYEQYF.

CDR3 loop: CASSMGLSNTEAFF. Written as DNA, the CDR3 is TGTGCCAGTAGTATGGGACTAAGCAACACTGAAGCTTTCTTT. The chain is built from TRBV19 and TRBJ1-1; perhaps TRBD1 as D (5 bases). CDR3 size: 14 residues. V lost 3 bases to trimming and J lost 2 bases, with 10 bases between them. The germline CDR1 and CDR2 sequences are LNHDA and SQIVND (reference sequence).

The rearrangement joins TRBV6-2 or TRBV6-3 to TRBJ2-5, with 9 bases aligning to TRBD2. The germline V gene has CDR1 MNHEY and CDR2 SVGEGT. The CDR3 spans 16 residues. With V trimmed by 5 bases and J by 4 bases, 11 bases remained unmatched. The CDR3 here is CASSRPGGGARETQYF. CDR3 in DNA: TGTGCCAGCAGTCGCCCTGGCGGGGGGGCTCGAGAGACCCAGTACTTC.

The chain has TRBV12-3 or TRBV12-4 and TRBJ1-3; D is uncertain. Between the trimmed V and J ends, which lost 2 bases and 8 bases, there was a span of 1 base. The CDR3 spans 10 residues. The CDR3 DNA follows: TGTGCCAGCAGTTTATACACCATATATTTT. It is translated as CASSLYTIYF.

Remarks on this clone: This specimen includes other DNA sequences encoding the same CDR3. This chain links TRBV7-9 with TRBJ1-1; D may be TRBD1 (5 bases). V lost 5 bases to trimming and J lost 0 bases, with 7 bases between them. Germline values: CDR1 SEHNR, CDR2 FQNEAQ (reference sequence). The CDR3 runs 13 residues. CDR3 bases: TGTGCCAGCAGCCTGGACATGAACACTGAAGCTTTCTTT. It translates to CASSLDMNTEAFF.

The chain carries TRBV9 and TRBJ2-2; D remains unclear. V lost 0 bases and J lost 1, with 4 bases in between. The CDR3 is 14 residues long. CDR1 and CDR2 (germline): SGDLS, YYNGEE. CDR3 loop: CASSVVVNTGELFF. The CDR3, as DNA: TGTGCCAGCAGCGTAGTAGTGAACACCGGGGAGCTGTTTTTT. Full variable domain (rest looked up from reference TRBV9 and TRBJ2-2): DSGVTQTPKHLITATGQRVTLRCSPRSGDLSVYWYQQSLDQGLQFLIQYYNGEERAKGNILERFSAQQFPDLHSELNLSSLELGDSALYFCASSVVVNTGELFFGEGSRLTVL.

Only a few counts were recorded for this clone. V usage is TRBV9 and J usage is TRBJ1-5; 10 nucleotides match TRBD1. The germline CDR1 and CDR2 sequences are SGDLS and YYNGEE. This CDR3 spans 17 amino acids. The V gene end was trimmed by 2 bases and the J gene end by 0 bases; junction bases not matched to a gene: 5. The CDR3 sequence is CASSVGTGVNSNQPQHF. CDR3 nucleotide sequence: TGTGCCAGCAGCGTCGGGACAGGGGTTAATAGCAATCAGCCCCAGCATTTT.

The chain couples TRBV18 to TRBJ2-4; D is unresolved. Germline CDR1 is KGHSH and CDR2 is LQKENI. With 3 bases removed from V and 4 bases from J, the gap between germline ends came to 10 bases. The CDR3 sequence is 14 residues long. The CDR3 sequence: CASSPDGDKNIQYF. In DNA form, the CDR3 reads TGTGCCAGCTCACCGGATGGGGATAAAAACATTCAGTACTTC.

The rearrangement uses TRBV28 and TRBJ2-6; D may be TRBD1 or TRBD2 (6 bases each). With 3 bases removed from V and 0 bases from J, the gap between germline ends came to 18 bases. CDR3 length equals 19 residues. Germline V gene data show CDR1 as MDHEN and CDR2 as SYDVKM. CDR3 in DNA: TGTGCCAGCAGTTTGCCGACGGGGGCTCAGATCTCTGGGGCCAACGTCCTGACTTTC. This encodes CASSLPTGAQISGANVLTF.

This rearrangement joins TRBV4-1 to TRBJ1-6; D remains unclear. CDR3 length equals 15 residues. Germline V gives CDR1 MGHRA, CDR2 YSYEKL. Trimming removed 4 bases from V and 9 bases from J, with 16 bases in between. The CDR3: CASSPYIEEGSPLHF. In nucleotides, the CDR3 is TGCGCCAGCAGCCCCTATATCGAAGAGGGTTCACCCCTCCACTTT.

The chain has TRBV7-9 and TRBJ2-1; 7 nucleotides agree with TRBD1. CDR3 length: 15 amino acids. V shed 5 bases and J 3 bases; nucleotides not matched to a gene: 7. Per the germline V gene, CDR1 is SEHNR and CDR2 is FQNEAQ (reference sequence). The CDR3 here is CASSLRGQSYNEQFF. The CDR3 nucleotides read TGTGCCAGCAGCCTACGGGGACAGAGCTACAATGAGCAGTTCTTC. The variable domain in full, with the rest retrieved from reference TRBV7-9 and TRBJ2-1, is DTGVSQNPRHKITKRGQNVTFRCDPISEHNRLYWYRQTLGQGPEFLTYFQNEAQLEKSRLLSDRFSAERPKGSFSTLEIQRTEQGDSAMYLCASSLRGQSYNEQFFGPGTRLTVL.

This clone appeared a few times. J is TRBJ1-6 and V is TRBV2; 8 positions agree with TRBD1. The CDR3 covers 14 residues. The germline CDR1 and CDR2 sequences are SNHLY and FYNNEI. With V trimmed by 6 bases and J by 9 bases, 7 bases remained unmatched. In DNA form, the CDR3 reads TGTGCCAGCAGGCGCAGGGGGCAAGGTTCACCCCTCCACTTT. This codes for CASRRRGQGSPLHF.

This clone was picked up one time. This chain links TRBV2 with TRBJ2-3; possibly TRBD1 or TRBD2 for D (5 bases each). The germline V and J ends were trimmed by 7 bases and 6 bases, with 29 bases remaining between them. The CDR3 sequence is 18 residues long. Germline V gene data show CDR1 as SNHLY and CDR2 as FYNNEI. CDR3 nucleotide sequence: TGTGCCAGCACTTTATATTCGGGGCTGACACTAAGCAAGGATACGCAGTATTTT. Translating it yields CASTLYSGLTLSKDTQYF.

This clone has only a few counts. The CDR3: CASSRDRTQPQHF. The CDR3 nucleotides are TGTGCCAGTAGTAGGGACAGAACCCAGCCCCAGCATTTT. V usage is TRBV19 and J usage is TRBJ1-5, with TRBD1 matching over 7 bases. V lost 4 bases, J lost 7 bases, and 4 bases stayed unmatched. CDR1 and CDR2 (germline): LNHDA, SQIVND (reference sequence). The CDR3 length is 13 residues. The full variable domain, its missing parts supplied by reference TRBV19 and TRBJ1-5, is DGGITQSPKYLFRKEGQNVTLSCEQNLNHDAMYWYRQDPGQGLRLIYYSQIVNDFQKGDIAEGYSVSREKKESFPLTVTSAQKNPTAFYLCASSRDRTQPQHFGDGTRLSIL.

The chain uses TRBV24-1 and TRBJ1-4; TRBD1 matches at 7 bases. Germline values: CDR1 KGHDR, CDR2 SFDVKD. This CDR3 has 15 amino acids. The V gene end was trimmed by 4 bases and the J gene end by 4 bases; junction bases not matched to a gene: 5. CDR3: CATSDGTELNEKLFF. CDR3 nucleotide sequence: TGTGCCACCAGTGACGGGACAGAACTTAATGAAAAACTGTTTTTT.

The chain uses TRBV5-1 and TRBJ2-1; D is unclear. V lost 4 bases, J lost 2 bases, and 13 bases lay in between. The CDR3 covers 15 residues. Germline V lookup: CDR1 SGHRS, CDR2 YFSETQ. The CDR3 DNA follows: TGCGCCAGCAGCCCCCAGGCTGCGGCCTACAATGAGCAGTTCTTC. Translation: CASSPQAAAYNEQFF.

The gene calls are TRBV19 and TRBJ1-1, with 7 positions matching TRBD1. Germline V gene data show CDR1 as LNHDA and CDR2 as SQIVND (reference sequence). J lost 4 bases, V lost 6 bases, and 8 bases had no gene match. This CDR3 has 14 amino acids. CDR3 sequence reads: CASRTPGGTTEAFF. For the CDR3, the DNA is TGTGCCAGTAGAACCCCAGGGGGGACCACTGAAGCTTTCTTT.

This rearrangement joins TRBV24-1 to TRBJ1-2; no definite D call. The V end was cut by 3 bases, the J end by 6 bases, with 7 bases between. CDR3 size: 12 residues. Germline-derived CDR1 and CDR2 are KGHDR and SFDVKD. CDR3 nucleotides: TGTGCCACCAGTGATCGGAAAAATGGCTACACCTTC. It is translated as CATSDRKNGYTF.

This clone was recorded only once. V usage is TRBV19 and J usage is TRBJ1-3; 8 nucleotides line up with TRBD1. The ends lost 7 bases at V and 2 bases at J; junction bases unmatched: 7. The CDR3 is made up of 15 amino acids. The germline gives CDR1 LNHDA, CDR2 SQIVND (reference sequence). CDR3 in amino acids: CASIAGGVPGNTIYF. The CDR3 DNA reads as TGTGCCAGTATCGCAGGGGGCGTCCCTGGAAACACCATATATTTT.

The rearrangement joins TRBV6-6 to TRBJ2-7; TRBD1 matches at 11 bases. This CDR3 is 14 amino acids long. With 6 bases clipped from V and 5 bases from J, the junction kept 6 bases outside the gene matches. Germline assignment: CDR1 MNHNY and CDR2 SVGAGI (reference sequence). CDR3 residues: CASRPGQGVDEQYF. DNA of the CDR3: TGTGCCAGCAGACCGGGACAGGGGGTGGACGAGCAGTACTTC.

This sequence joins TRBV10-3 and TRBJ2-7, with TRBD1 matching over 8 bases. Germline CDR1 and CDR2: ENHRY and SYGVKD. The CDR3 covers 14 residues. V lost 7 bases, J lost 3 bases, and 8 bases stayed unmatched. DNA of the CDR3: TGTGCCATCACCAGGACAGGGATAGACTACGAGCAGTACTTC. Its protein product is CAITRTGIDYEQYF.